Listed here are 15 T cell receptor beta chains from one sample, sequenced in a study of PD-1 blockade in mismatch repair-deficient tumors. The data were produced by immunoSEQ multiplex PCR, yet TCRdb's version contains in-frame clones alone and is incomplete. This table holds under 40,000 clones, approximately 88% found once. Sequences were derived from PBMCs, sampled around 40 weeks after starting pembrolizumab. Receptors were obtained from an adult with mismatch repair-deficient cancer.

The V gene is TRBV19, the J gene TRBJ1-5; no clear D. The CDR3 runs to 11 residues. Germline values: CDR1 LNHDA, CDR2 SQIVND (reference sequence). V lost 8 bases, J lost 9 bases, and 11 bases lay in between. As DNA, the CDR3 is TGTGCCAGTGGTCTAAAGTGGCCCCAGCATTTT. Protein sequence: CASGLKWPQHF.

V gene TRBV28 combines with J gene TRBJ2-7; 8 bases agree with TRBD1. Germline V gene lookup returns CDR1 MDHEN and CDR2 SYDVKM. The trim removed 6 bases at V and 5 bases at J, leaving 12 bases unmatched. CDR3 size: 15 residues. CDR3 bases: TGTGCCAGCAGCGAGACAGGGGTTAGGTACCACGAGCAGTACTTC. Amino acid sequence: CASSETGVRYHEQYF. Complete variable domain (other parts from reference TRBV28 and TRBJ2-7): DVKVTQSSRYLVKRTGEKVFLECVQDMDHENMFWYRQDPGLGLRLIYFSYDVKMKEKGDIPEGYSVSREKKERFSLILESASTNQTSMYLCASSETGVRYHEQYFGPGTRLTVT.

The chain combines TRBV7-3 with TRBJ1-1, with 8 bases lining up with TRBD1. The CDR3 sequence is 13 residues long. Trimming at V came to 5 bases and at J to 6 bases, leaving 5 bases not matched to a gene. From germline, CDR1 is SGHTA and CDR2 FQGTGA. This CDR3 is CASSPTQGAEAFF. Written as DNA, the CDR3 is TGTGCCAGCAGCCCAACACAGGGGGCTGAAGCTTTCTTT. Looking up the rest from reference TRBV7-3 and TRBJ1-1 gives the full variable domain: GAGVSQTPSNKVTEKGKYVELRCDPISGHTALYWYRQSLGQGPEFLIYFQGTGAADDSGLPNDRFFAVRPEGSVSTLKIQRTERGDSAVYLCASSPTQGAEAFFGQGTRLTVV.

This clone has just a few counts. The chain has TRBV29-1 and TRBJ2-7; 7 nucleotides agree with TRBD1. Germline CDR1 SQVTM, CDR2 ANQGSEA. Losses at the gene ends were 6 bases for V and 2 bases for J; bases not matched to a gene: 7. There are 13 residues in the CDR3. This CDR3 is CSVGTGEPYEQYF. In nucleotides, the CDR3 is TGCAGCGTGGGTACAGGGGAACCCTACGAGCAGTACTTC.

The chain is built from TRBV6-6 and TRBJ2-1; TRBD2 matches 11 bases. Looked up from germline, CDR1 is MNHNY and CDR2 is SVGAGI (reference sequence). The length of the CDR3 is 14 residues. V lost 6 bases and J lost 5; bases outside the gene matches: 3. DNA of the CDR3: TGTGCCAGCAGCGGGACTAGCGGAAACAATGAGCAGTTCTTC. This encodes CASSGTSGNNEQFF.

This clone came up a few times. The chain employs TRBV19 and TRBJ2-7; unclear D gene. Trimming took off 3 bases at V and 5 bases at J, with 17 bases between the two ends. The length of the CDR3 is 15 residues. CDR1 is LNHDA and CDR2 is SQIVND in the germline V gene (reference sequence). CDR3 amino acids: CASSISGPAMDEQYF. In DNA form, the CDR3 reads TGTGCCAGTAGTATCTCTGGGCCCGCTATGGACGAGCAGTACTTC.

The chain couples TRBV5-6 to TRBJ1-1; D ambiguous. V was trimmed by 1 base and J by 1 base, leaving 11 bases between them. The germline V gene has CDR1 SGHDT and CDR2 YYEEEE. The CDR3 has 15 amino acids. For the CDR3, the DNA is TGTGCCAGCAGCTTGTCGAGGGAAGGGAACACTGAAGCTTTCTTT. Its protein is CASSLSREGNTEAFF.

The chain has TRBV10-3 and TRBJ2-3; weak D call: TRBD2 (6 bases). Germline V lookup: CDR1 ENHRY, CDR2 SYGVKD. The CDR3 spans 14 residues. V was shortened by 2 bases and J by 4 bases, with 10 bases between the two germline ends. The DNA of the CDR3 is TGTGCCATCAGTGAGCCAAGACTAGCAGATACGCAGTATTTT. Amino acids: CAISEPRLADTQYF.

The V gene is TRBV27, the J gene TRBJ1-2, with D possibly being TRBD1 (6 bases). Germline CDR1 and CDR2: MNHEY and SMNVEV (reference sequence). V was trimmed by 6 bases and J by 8 bases, leaving 19 bases between them. The CDR3 totals 14 residues. The CDR3 sequence is CASRGGQKAGGYTF. CDR3 nucleotide sequence: TGTGCCAGCAGGGGGGGACAAAAAGCGGGGGGCTACACCTTC.

This clone was observed once. The chain recombines TRBV5-1 with TRBJ2-7; a possible D gene is TRBD1 (6 bases). There are 15 residues in the CDR3. Germline V gives CDR1 SGHRS, CDR2 YFSETQ. Trimming shortened V by 0 bases and J by 5 bases, and 15 bases separated the two germline ends. For the CDR3, the DNA is TGCGCCAGCAGCTTGGATCTGCAGGGGCCCCACGAGCAGTACTTC. Translating gives CASSLDLQGPHEQYF.

A single count supports this clone. The J gene is TRBJ1-2, the V gene TRBV19, with 10 bases aligning to TRBD1. V shed 7 bases and J 4 bases; nucleotides not matched to a gene: 9. CDR3 size: 15 residues. Germline CDR1 reads LNHDA; CDR2 reads SQIVND (reference sequence). CDR3 protein: CASNRDRGIGYGYTF. The CDR3 DNA follows: TGTGCCAGTAACCGGGACAGGGGAATTGGCTATGGCTACACCTTC.

This clone showed up just a few times. This chain links TRBV7-8 with TRBJ2-7; 9 bases map to TRBD1. This CDR3 region has 14 residues. V was clipped by 3 bases and J by 7 bases; unmatched bases: 7. Germline V CDR1 and CDR2: SGHVS, FQNEAQ. The CDR3: CASSFRTGVTEQYF. The CDR3, as DNA: TGTGCCAGCAGCTTTAGGACAGGGGTCACAGAGCAGTACTTC.

The V gene is TRBV2, the J gene TRBJ2-7, with TRBD2 as a possible D gene (6 bases). The V gene lost 11 bases and the J gene lost 0 bases, with 14 bases spanning the gap. Per germline, CDR1 SNHLY and CDR2 FYNNEI. This CDR3 has 13 residues. CDR3: CAGGGHDSYEQYF. The CDR3 DNA reads as TGTGCCGGGGGAGGACATGACTCCTACGAGCAGTACTTC.

The rearrangement joins TRBV5-6 to TRBJ1-2, with D possibly matching TRBD1 (6 bases). This CDR3 has 14 residues. Germline V gene sequence: CDR1 SGHDT, CDR2 YYEEEE. Trimming cost V 4 bases and J 4 bases, with 14 bases left between them. The CDR3 loop is CASSKTGTTYGYTF. The CDR3 DNA reads as TGTGCCAGCAGCAAAACCGGGACAACCTATGGCTACACCTTC. The whole variable domain, remainder taken from reference TRBV5-6 and TRBJ1-2, is DAGVTQSPTHLIKTRGQQVTLRCSPKSGHDTVSWYQQALGQGPQFIFQYYEEEERQRGNFPDRFSGHQFPNYSSELNVNALLLGDSALYLCASSKTGTTYGYTFGSGTRLTVV.

The V gene is TRBV6-1, the J gene TRBJ1-5; D uncertain. The V gene's germline CDR1 is MNHNS and CDR2 SASEGT. Trimming shortened V by 3 bases and J by 3 bases, and 18 bases separated the two germline ends. The CDR3 is 17 residues long. CDR3 sequence reads: CASSDINRGLDNQPQHF. CDR3 DNA: TGTGCCAGCAGTGACATAAATCGAGGATTAGACAATCAGCCCCAGCATTTT.